Shown below are 3 T cell receptor beta chains from a single sample sequenced in a study of shared clonotypes between healthy human individuals. Sequencing was performed with immunoSEQ multiplex PCR; in TCRdb, only in-frame clones are kept and a portion is missing. The data show approximately 530,000 clones, with approximately 94% seen just once and about 0.068% held by the top ten. Input material: naive CD4+ T cells sorted from blood. This sample's subset: CD45RA+ positively selected. Receptor source: a woman in her twenties or thirties in good health.

This clone was recorded only once. This rearrangement joins TRBV4-2 to TRBJ2-7; TRBD2 matches 9 bases. The junction had 5 bases not matched to a gene; V was cut back by 0 bases and J by 2 bases. Looked up from germline, CDR1 is LGHNA and CDR2 is YNFKEQ. The CDR3 contains 16 residues. CDR3 loop: CASSQEEIAGAYEQYF. CDR3 sequence (DNA): TGTGCCAGCAGCCAAGAGGAGATAGCGGGGGCCTACGAGCAGTACTTC.

The CDR3 bases are TGTGCCAGCACCCCCGGCTCGGGGGGCTACACCTTC. Its translation: CASTPGSGGYTF. The chain couples TRBV2 to TRBJ1-2; D is unclear. From germline, CDR1 is SNHLY and CDR2 FYNNEI. The V and J ends lost 7 bases and 8 bases respectively, with 14 bases between them. The CDR3 consists of 12 residues.

The count of this clone is one. V and J are TRBV5-1 and TRBJ2-7, with 9 bases identical to TRBD1. The CDR3 contains 15 residues. Unmatched junction bases numbered 3, after V lost 1 base and J lost 1 base. Per the germline V gene, CDR1 is SGHRS and CDR2 is YFSETQ. The CDR3 nucleotides read TGCGCCAGCAGCTTGACCGGGACAGGGTCCTACGAGCAGTACTTC. It translates to CASSLTGTGSYEQYF.